What follows are 26 T cell receptor beta chains derived from one specimen sequenced in a study of blood T cell repertoires in COVID-19. This table comes from immunoSEQ multiplex PCR, and its TCRdb copy is limited to in-frame clones, with some not included. This table holds 64,000 or so clones, approximately 82% found once. Sequencing was carried out using peripheral blood. These receptors all come from a man of 80 years or more with acute or convalescent COVID-19.

This chain joins TRBV4-2 and TRBJ1-3; the D is unclear. Germline-derived CDR1 and CDR2 are LGHNA and YNFKEQ. Trimming left V 6 bases short and J 4 bases short, with 13 bases between. This CDR3 region has 14 residues. The CDR3 protein is CASSHSYPGNTIYF. CDR3 sequence (DNA): TGTGCCAGCAGTCACAGCTATCCGGGAAACACCATATATTTT.

The chain employs TRBV7-8 and TRBJ2-5; tentatively, D is TRBD1 (6 bases). The CDR3 is made up of 16 amino acids. The germline V gene encodes CDR1 SGHVS and CDR2 FQNEAQ. The ends were cut back, 1 base at V and 1 base at J, with 13 bases in the middle. CDR3 coding DNA: TGTGCCAGCAGCTTAGGGTCAGGGGCGGGCCAAGAGACCCAGTACTTC. Amino acids: CASSLGSGAGQETQYF.

The V gene is TRBV11-2, the J gene TRBJ2-3, with D possibly matching TRBD2 (6 bases). Trimming removed 4 bases from V and 0 bases from J, with 14 bases in between. Germline V gene data show CDR1 as SGHAT and CDR2 as FQNNGV. This CDR3 comprises 16 residues. CDR3 amino acids: CASSSRTGVSTDTQYF. The CDR3 DNA reads TGTGCCAGCAGCTCCCGGACGGGAGTGAGCACAGATACGCAGTATTTT.

The CDR3 sequence is CASSPQGQGTQYF. Written as DNA, the CDR3 is TGTGCCAGCAGCCCCCAGGGACAGGGGACCCAGTACTTC. V and J are TRBV6-5 and TRBJ2-5, with 9 bases that match TRBD1. CDR1 and CDR2 from the germline V gene are MNHEY and SVGAGI. This CDR3 is built from 13 residues. The trim removed 6 bases at V and 7 bases at J, leaving 6 bases unmatched.

The chain combines TRBV4-2 with TRBJ2-7; TRBD2 agrees at 15 bases. The CDR3 length is 22 residues. From germline, CDR1 is LGHNA and CDR2 YNFKEQ. V dropped 0 bases and J dropped 3; count of bases not matched to a gene: 18. The CDR3 DNA reads as TGTGCCAGCAGCCAAGATCGTAAAACCTCGGGACTAGCGGGAGGAGGTGACTACGAGCAGTACTTC. Translated, it gives CASSQDRKTSGLAGGGDYEQYF.

This clone was detected once. This chain joins TRBV6-1 and TRBJ2-7; D might be TRBD2 (6 bases). The CDR3 is 14 amino acids. V lost 3 bases to trimming and J lost 3 bases, with 12 bases between them. Germline loops: CDR1 MNHNS, CDR2 SASEGT. CDR3 loop: CASSDWRGGYEQYF. CDR3 nucleotides: TGTGCCAGCAGTGATTGGCGGGGCGGCTACGAGCAGTACTTC.

This clone was counted a single time. The V gene is TRBV2, the J gene TRBJ1-1; the match to TRBD1 covers 7 bases. In germline, CDR1 is SNHLY, CDR2 FYNNEI. This CDR3 is 14 amino acids long. The junction had 6 bases not matched to a gene; V was cut back by 8 bases and J by 0 bases. The CDR3 loop reads CASDPTGVNTEAFF. Here the CDR3 DNA reads TGTGCCAGCGATCCCACAGGGGTGAACACTGAAGCTTTCTTT.

This chain links TRBV6-5 with TRBJ1-2; D gene unclear. Germline assignment: CDR1 MNHEY and CDR2 SVGAGI. Trimming left V 6 bases short and J 4 bases short, with 12 bases between. This CDR3 is 13 amino acids long. The CDR3 region has the DNA TGTGCCAGCAGAAGAGAGGAGATCTATGGCTACACCTTC. As protein: CASRREEIYGYTF.

The rearrangement joins TRBV2 to TRBJ1-6; no reliable D call. The CDR3 runs to 13 residues. V lost 5 bases and J 9 bases, leaving 11 bases between the germline ends. Germline values: CDR1 SNHLY, CDR2 FYNNEI. CDR3 residues: CASSSTNGSPLHF. The CDR3 DNA reads as TGTGCCAGCAGTTCGACAAACGGTTCACCCCTCCACTTT. The variable domain in full, completed from reference TRBV2 and TRBJ1-6, reads EPEVTQTPSHQVTQMGQEVILRCVPISNHLYFYWYRQILGQKVEFLVSFYNNEISEKSEIFDDQFSVERPDGSNFTLKIRSTKLEDSAMYFCASSSTNGSPLHFGNGTRLTVT.

This rearrangement joins TRBV7-6 to TRBJ2-7; possible D gene TRBD2, 6 bases. The germline V and J ends were trimmed by 1 base and 3 bases, with 19 bases remaining between them. CDR3 length equals 17 residues. CDR1 is SGHVS and CDR2 is FNYEAQ in the germline V gene. The chain's CDR3 is CASSLGSSGMGGYEQYF. The CDR3 region has the DNA TGTGCCAGCAGCTTAGGGTCTTCGGGGATGGGGGGCTACGAGCAGTACTTC. The full variable domain, in which reference TRBV7-6 and TRBJ2-7 provide the parts outside the CDR3, is GAGVSQSPRYKVTKRGQDVALRCDPISGHVSLYWYRQALGQGPEFLTYFNYEAQQDKSGLPNDRFSAERPEGSISTLTIQRTEQRDSAMYRCASSLGSSGMGGYEQYFGPGTRLTVT.

This chain joins TRBV3-1 (or the pseudogene TRBV3-2) and TRBJ2-3; a possible D gene is TRBD1 (5 bases). There are 13 residues in the CDR3. Germline CDR1 reads LGHDT; CDR2 reads YNNKEL (reference sequence). The V and J ends lost 4 bases and 3 bases respectively, with 8 bases between them. CDR3 protein: CASSPRQTDTQYF. The CDR3 DNA reads as TGTGCCAGCAGCCCACGACAGACAGATACGCAGTATTTT.

This clone was picked up one time. The chain combines TRBV19 with TRBJ1-2; D remains ambiguous. Germline V gene data show CDR1 as LNHDA and CDR2 as SQIVND (reference sequence). This CDR3 spans 16 amino acids. Trimming pared 5 bases from V and 1 base from J, leaving 17 bases between. The CDR3 here is CASSFSTGTFNYGYTF. DNA of the CDR3: TGTGCCAGTAGTTTCTCGACGGGAACCTTTAACTATGGCTACACCTTC.

V is TRBV7-3 and J is TRBJ2-1, with TRBD1 matching 11 bases. After removal of 8 bases from V and 8 bases from J, the junction contained 5 bases not matched to a gene. The CDR3 loop spans 13 amino acids. Germline loops: CDR1 SGHTA, CDR2 FQGTGA. The CDR3 is CASGRDRGYEQFF. The CDR3 DNA reads TGTGCCAGCGGCCGGGACAGGGGGTATGAGCAGTTCTTC.

The chain combines TRBV4-2 with TRBJ1-2; D might be TRBD1 (5 bases). Trimming shortened V by 0 bases and J by 0 bases, and 14 bases separated the two germline ends. Germline V gives CDR1 LGHNA, CDR2 YNFKEQ. The CDR3 covers 17 residues. For the CDR3, the DNA is TGTGCCAGCAGCCAAGATGGGAGGGGAAAATCTAACTATGGCTACACCTTC. It specifies CASSQDGRGKSNYGYTF.

This clone came up once. The gene calls are TRBV30 and TRBJ2-7; TRBD1 agrees at 8 bases. Trimming removed 5 bases from V and 3 bases from J; junction bases left unmatched: 15. CDR1 is GTSNPN, CDR2 SVGIG, per germline (reference sequence). The CDR3 is 16 amino acids. Written as DNA, the CDR3 is TGTGCCTGGGAGGGCCCCGGGACAGGAGGAGGCTACGAGCAGTACTTC. Residues: CAWEGPGTGGGYEQYF.

A single count supports this clone. V usage is TRBV7-9 and J usage is TRBJ2-7, with 7 bases fitting TRBD2. The CDR3 is made up of 15 amino acids. Germline-derived CDR1 and CDR2 are SEHNR and FQNEAQ (reference sequence). Trimming took 1 base from V and 7 from J; bases not matched to a gene: 10. The CDR3 sequence is CASSLDQAGAREQYF. In DNA form, the CDR3 reads TGTGCCAGCAGCTTAGATCAGGCGGGAGCACGTGAGCAGTACTTC.

The chain employs TRBV9 and TRBJ2-2; 8 nucleotides line up with TRBD2. Germline CDR1 reads SGDLS; CDR2 reads YYNGEE. V gave up 0 bases and J gave up 3 bases; unmatched junction bases: 1. The length of the CDR3 is 15 residues. The CDR3 is CASSVAGGDTGELFF. DNA of the CDR3: TGTGCCAGCAGCGTAGCGGGAGGGGACACCGGGGAGCTGTTTTTT.

The V gene is TRBV25-1, the J gene TRBJ1-2; 8 bases are a match to TRBD1. This CDR3 contains 14 residues. Germline loops: CDR1 MGHDK, CDR2 SYGVNS. The J segment lost 8 bases and the V segment lost 3 bases, leaving 8 bases of the junction unmatched. Here the CDR3 reads CASSDQGQGRGYTF. The CDR3 DNA sequence: TGTGCCAGCAGTGACCAAGGACAGGGTCGAGGCTACACCTTC.

V gene TRBV3-1 (or the pseudogene TRBV3-2) combines with J gene TRBJ2-2, with 9 bases lining up with TRBD1. This CDR3 is built from 16 residues. The germline gives CDR1 LGHDT, CDR2 YNNKEL (reference sequence). With 3 bases clipped from V and 5 bases from J, the junction kept 7 bases outside the gene matches. CDR3 sequence reads: CASSHGSQGATGELFF. In DNA form, the CDR3 reads TGTGCCAGCAGCCACGGATCACAGGGGGCGACCGGGGAGCTGTTTTTT.

At least ten counts were recorded for this clone. The J gene is TRBJ2-5, the V gene TRBV5-1; D not resolved. This CDR3 comprises 14 residues. Germline V gives CDR1 SGHRS, CDR2 YFSETQ. Trimming left V 1 base short and J 2 bases short, with 9 bases between. CDR3 sequence (DNA): TGCGCCAGCAGCTTGATGTCAGCGCAAGAGACCCAGTACTTC. Its protein is CASSLMSAQETQYF. Together with reference TRBV5-1 and TRBJ2-5, the CDR3 gives the full variable domain: KAGVTQTPRYLIKTRGQQVTLSCSPISGHRSVSWYQQTPGQGLQFLFEYFSETQRNKGNFPGRFSGRQFSNSRSEMNVSTLELGDSALYLCASSLMSAQETQYFGPGTRLLVL.

The CDR3 nucleotides read TGCGCCAGCAGTGAGTCGTTCCAGCGGGACTACAATGAGCAGTTCTTC. Its translation: CASSESFQRDYNEQFF. The V and J genes are TRBV10-1 and TRBJ2-1; 7 bases agree with TRBD2. Germline loops: CDR1 WNHNN, CDR2 SYGVQD (reference sequence). The CDR3 contains 16 residues. With 0 bases clipped from V and 3 bases from J, the junction kept 5 bases outside the gene matches.

The gene calls are TRBV6-1 and TRBJ1-2; weak D call: TRBD1 (5 bases). The CDR3 has 15 residues. Germline assignment: CDR1 MNHNS and CDR2 SASEGT. V lost 1 base to trimming and J lost 4 bases, with 13 bases between them. The CDR3 DNA follows: TGTGCCAGCAGTGAAGGACAGAGTCCTGTCTATGGCTACACCTTC. Translation: CASSEGQSPVYGYTF.

The chain employs TRBV12-3 or TRBV12-4 and TRBJ2-2; perhaps TRBD1 as D (6 bases). Trimming pared 8 bases from V and 3 bases from J, leaving 10 bases between. This CDR3 is built from 13 residues. The CDR3 protein is CASYAGDTGELFF. The CDR3 DNA reads as TGTGCCAGCTATGCAGGGGACACCGGGGAGCTGTTTTTT.

The chain carries TRBV4-2 and TRBJ2-2; D is possibly TRBD1 (6 bases). V was trimmed by 2 bases and J by 6 bases, leaving 10 bases between them. Germline CDR1 reads LGHNA; CDR2 reads YNFKEQ. The CDR3 loop spans 14 amino acids. The CDR3 nucleotides are TGTGCCAGCAGCCAACTTACAGGGTCCGGGGAGCTGTTTTTT. Encoded protein: CASSQLTGSGELFF.

Only one count was recorded for this clone. The V and J genes are TRBV24-1 and TRBJ2-3; 7 nucleotides match TRBD2. Losses at the gene ends were 2 bases for V and 9 bases for J; bases not matched to a gene: 7. The CDR3 loop spans 14 amino acids. Germline V gene lookup returns CDR1 KGHDR and CDR2 SFDVKD. This CDR3 is CATSDWRAGNTQYF. The CDR3 DNA sequence: TGTGCCACCAGTGATTGGCGAGCGGGGAACACGCAGTATTTT.

This chain connects TRBV6-5 to TRBJ2-7; 10 nucleotides agree with TRBD2. The V and J ends lost 6 bases and 3 bases, in that order; junction bases with no gene match: 8. This CDR3 has 15 amino acids. The V gene's germline CDR1 is MNHEY and CDR2 SVGAGI. The CDR3 DNA sequence: TGTGCCAGCAGGGATCTAGCGGGAGCGGTCTACGAGCAGTACTTC. It codes for CASRDLAGAVYEQYF.